The rows below give T cell receptor beta chains drawn from one sample of a study of cytomegalovirus exposure and HLA in healthy donors. Some clones are missing from TCRdb's copy, which holds only in-frame ones; the method was immunoSEQ multiplex PCR. The sample consists of 90,000 to 150,000 clones, roughly 78% of them appearing once. The sample was PBMCs. These receptors originate from a woman aged 30 to 39 in good health and CMV-seropositive. Each CDR3 is given without its conserved first and last residue. Rows may omit the clone size; those that give it use once, few, many or a size class.

TRBJ2-7 | once | TRBV6-1 | ASSGPQSYEQY
TRBJ1-6 | . | TRBV1 | TSSHRGDSPLH
TRBJ2-1 | few | TRBV30 | AWSERQVYNEQF
TRBJ1-1 | . | TRBV5-6 | ASSKGQGWENTEAF
TRBJ2-5 | . | TRBV7-2 | ASSFQGSQETQY
TRBJ1-3 | . | TRBV5-1 | ASSTGGNGNTIY
TRBJ2-1 | . | TRBV4-2 | ASILEAGGLNEQF
TRBJ2-1 | . | TRBV5-8 | ASSPGGGSYNEQF
TRBJ2-7 | . | TRBV5-6 | ASNGQDYYEQY
TRBJ2-1 | . | TRBV14 | ASSRTGYNEQF
TRBJ2-7 | . | TRBV7-9 | ASSFWTSGGRDEQY
TRBJ2-7 | . | TRBV7-2 | ASSLRGTDEQY
TRBJ1-1 | once | TRBV4-1 | ASSQTIVRNTEAF
TRBJ2-1 | once | TRBV6-5 | ASTNGGLADNEQF
TRBJ1-5 | few | TRBV7-2 | ASSLSPNQPQH
TRBJ1-2 | . | TRBV6-1 | ASGQDYGYT
TRBJ2-1 | . | TRBV6-6 | ASSLLAVEQF
TRBJ1-1 | . | TRBV9 | ASSAVGNTEAF
TRBJ2-5 | . | TRBV5-1 | ASGWSPTGGETQY
TRBJ2-1 | . | TRBV5-1 | ASSLVRGTYNEQF
TRBJ2-5 | once | TRBV5-1 | ASSASLWETQY
TRBJ2-1 | . | TRBV4-2 | ASSQKKGGGISVNEQF
TRBJ1-2 | . | TRBV4-3 | ASSQKTGFYGYT
TRBJ1-2 | . | TRBV6-5 | ASSLRGVNYGYT
TRBJ1-5 | few | TRBV15 | ATSRAVDQPQH
TRBJ1-1 | . | TRBV18 | ASSPARGDGTEAF
TRBJ1-5 | . | TRBV6-5 | ASSGTPGPNQPQH
TRBJ2-5 | . | TRBV28 | ASSTPRDYQETQY
TRBJ1-1 | . | TRBV28 | ASSLDTGWNTEAF
TRBJ1-2 | . | TRBV7-9 | ASSFGQNYGYT
TRBJ2-1 | . | TRBV5-1 | ASSLPISGTGEQF
. | . | TRBV4-1 | ASSTFGGYEQY
TRBJ1-2 | . | TRBV5-7 | ASSLGPPGLVYGYT
TRBJ1-1 | . | TRBV7-9 | ASSSYQGYTEAF
TRBJ1-5 | . | TRBV13 | ASSFRGTDQPQH
TRBJ1-1 | . | TRBV10-3 | AISERGQNTEAF
TRBJ2-7 | . | TRBV10-2 | ATTRAEAYEQY
TRBJ2-5 | . | TRBV29-1 | SVGVGQSGETQY
TRBJ2-7 | . | TRBV11-2 | ASSLVRGANEQY
TRBJ1-2 | few | TRBV2 | ASSPGTGDGYT
TRBJ1-3 | . | TRBV4-3 | ASSRGTGGFAGNTIY
TRBJ1-1 | . | TRBV2 | ASSVIRGTEAF
TRBJ2-5 | . | TRBV5-1 | ASSLGTGGRTQETQY
TRBJ1-1 | . | TRBV5-1 | ASKFGIQGGRTEAF
TRBJ2-2 | . | TRBV4-2 | ASSHSSSGGVTGELF
TRBJ2-1 | . | TRBV5-6 | ASSEVGLAVINEQF
TRBJ1-1 | . | TRBV27 | ASSSPGSEAF
TRBJ1-6 | few | TRBV18 | ASSLGTENSPLH
TRBJ1-1 | . | TRBV15 | ATSRAGHLNTEAF
TRBJ1-6 | . | TRBV30 | AWTPGQGDSPLH
TRBJ1-1 | . | TRBV2 | ASSYFDRDKAF
TRBJ2-7 | . | TRBV2 | ASSGAGGPSYEQY
TRBJ2-3 | . | TRBV7-9 | ASSAPGHNTDTQY
TRBJ1-6 | few | TRBV27 | ASSLSGGSHYNSPLH
TRBJ2-5 | . | TRBV1 | TSSPPQLAGAQETQY